The present entry profiles one T cell receptor (beta chain) with its context. Germline and junction disagree at one end, which may indicate a read error. This sample is part of a study of T-cell memory formation after mild COVID-19. The germline V gene encodes CDR1 SGHTS and CDR2 YDEGEE. The CDR3 is made up of 15 amino acids. MiXCR was run by TCRdb on the 5' RACE reads, yielding one entry per CDR3 protein. The data hold approximately 440,000 distinct CDR3 sequences, with around 19% observed a single time. This receptor was taken from an adult woman who had mild COVID-19 (a few samples of this study predate the infection). Cell type and time point are not known. J is TRBJ1-2 and V is TRBV5-8; D is undetermined. Sample: PBMCs or a T cell subset sorted from them (not recorded which). CDR3 in amino acids: CASSLSRNPLYGYTF. The CDR3 bases are TGTGCCAGCAGCTTGTCCCGGAATCCACTCTATGGCTACACCTTT. The full variable domain, with the rest looked up from reference TRBV5-8 and TRBJ1-2, is EAGVTQSPTHLIKTRGQQATLRCSPISGHTSVYWYQQALGLGLQFLLWYDEGEERNRGNFPPRFSGRQFPNYSSELNVNALELEDSALYLCASSLSRNPLYGYTFGSGTRLTVV.